This T cell receptor (beta chain) was recorded in a study of T cells expressing NK-cell markers. Turning to the study itself: Sorted T-cell subsets CD3+CD56+NKG2C+, CD3+CD56+NKG2C- and CD3+CD56-NKG2C+ were TCR beta-sequenced.

Regarding this clonotype: Its antigen is unknown.

Study-level findings and limits: Over 5 donors showed dominant NKG2C+ clonotypes comprising about 1.0-7.5% of their CD8+ T cells.

Reanalyzing the 5' RACE reads, TCRdb keeps one entry per CDR3 protein, without DNA. Its table records 150,000 to 180,000 distinct CDR3 sequences. Sequencing input: blood T cells: a sorted CD56 or NKG2C T cell subset, CD4+ or CD8+ T cells, or bulk PBMC T cells (not recorded which). This sequence originates from a woman aged 50 to 60 in good health.

The CDR3 sequence is CASSWGPLNTEAFF. The chain has TRBV5-6 and TRBJ1-1. Per germline, CDR1 SGHDT and CDR2 YYEEEE. There are 14 residues in the CDR3.